This TCR beta chain was documented in a study of blood T cell repertoires in COVID-19. Background on the study: Donors in the United States, Italy and Spain gave samples during acute or convalescent COVID-19.

Clones were sequenced by immunoSEQ multiplex PCR, and TCRdb holds only the in-frame ones, with some missing. The sample lists around 24,000 clones; 90% were seen once. CDR3 length: 14 residues. Trimming shortened V by 6 bases and J by 7 bases, and 15 bases separated the two germline ends. Germline CDR1 reads SGHTA; CDR2 reads FQGNSA. This TCR was recovered from a human donor in a cohort sampled during active COVID-19. The chain links TRBV7-2 to TRBJ1-4; D is perhaps TRBD1 (5 bases). Sequencing was carried out using peripheral blood. The CDR3 loop reads CASRFGGGSEKLFF. CDR3 DNA: TGTGCCAGCAGGTTTGGCGGGGGTAGTGAAAAACTGTTTTTT.